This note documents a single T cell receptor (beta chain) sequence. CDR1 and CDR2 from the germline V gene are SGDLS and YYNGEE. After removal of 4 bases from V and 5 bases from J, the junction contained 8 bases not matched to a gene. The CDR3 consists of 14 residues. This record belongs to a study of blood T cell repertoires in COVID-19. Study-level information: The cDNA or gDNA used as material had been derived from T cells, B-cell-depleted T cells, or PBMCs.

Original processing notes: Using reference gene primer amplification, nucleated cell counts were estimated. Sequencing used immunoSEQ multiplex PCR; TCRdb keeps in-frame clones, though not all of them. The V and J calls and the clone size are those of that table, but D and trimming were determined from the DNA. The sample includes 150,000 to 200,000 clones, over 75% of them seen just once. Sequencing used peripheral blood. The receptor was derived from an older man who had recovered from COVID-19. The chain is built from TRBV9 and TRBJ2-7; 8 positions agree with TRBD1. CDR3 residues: CASSFGQGSNEQYF. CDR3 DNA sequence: TGTGCCAGCAGCTTCGGACAGGGATCTAACGAGCAGTACTTC.